This entry lists 26 T cell receptor beta chains sequenced from one sample in a study of PD-L1 blockade in urothelial cancer. The data were produced by immunoSEQ multiplex PCR, yet TCRdb's version contains in-frame clones alone and is incomplete. The sample carries about 55,000 clones, 60% to 80% recorded once. Sequencing used PBMCs, obtained around atezolizumab (anti-PD-L1) treatment. The receptor source for this set is a man in his 70s with urothelial cancer.

The genes are TRBV9 and TRBJ2-3; D might be TRBD2 (7 bases). CDR1 and CDR2 (germline): SGDLS, YYNGEE. Trimming removed 4 bases from V and 2 bases from J, with 20 bases in between. The CDR3 has 17 residues. The CDR3 DNA sequence: TGTGCCAGCAGCCCCCAGGGGAGGGGCGTTTACACAGATACGCAGTATTTT. Its protein product is CASSPQGRGVYTDTQYF.

The V call is TRBV4-2, the J call TRBJ2-7; 10 bases align to TRBD2. After removal of 0 bases from V and 4 bases from J, the junction contained 12 bases not matched to a gene. The CDR3 contains 18 residues. Per the germline V gene, CDR1 is LGHNA and CDR2 is YNFKEQ. In DNA form, the CDR3 reads TGTGCCAGCAGCCAAGATCGAACTAGCGGGACCGGTGGGTACGAGCAGTACTTC. Translation: CASSQDRTSGTGGYEQYF.

J is TRBJ2-7 and V is TRBV9; TRBD2 matches at 13 bases. The CDR3 is 15 amino acids. V shed 3 bases and J 2 bases; nucleotides not matched to a gene: 2. Germline CDR1 is SGDLS and CDR2 is YYNGEE. This CDR3 reads CASSAGLAGTYEQYF. In DNA form, the CDR3 reads TGTGCCAGCAGCGCGGGACTAGCGGGGACCTACGAGCAGTACTTC.

The chain employs TRBV9 and TRBJ2-5, with 7 bases fitting TRBD2. Germline assignment: CDR1 SGDLS and CDR2 YYNGEE. Trimming took 4 bases from V and 1 from J; bases not matched to a gene: 4. This CDR3 comprises 14 residues. CDR3 coding DNA: TGTGCCAGCAGCCACGGGGGGTTCCAAGAGACCCAGTACTTC. Translation: CASSHGGFQETQYF.

The chain combines TRBV5-4 with TRBJ2-3, with a tentative D call TRBD2 (5 bases). The CDR3 is made up of 15 amino acids. Germline V gene sequence: CDR1 SGHNT, CDR2 YYREEE (reference sequence). Trimming took off 5 bases at V and 1 base at J, with 14 bases between the two ends. The CDR3 is CASRADGLGTDTQYF. CDR3 nucleotides: TGTGCCAGCAGAGCGGACGGGTTGGGCACAGATACGCAGTATTTT.

The rearrangement uses TRBV9 and TRBJ2-2; TRBD2 matches 9 bases. CDR1 SGDLS and CDR2 YYNGEE come from the germline V gene. The CDR3 contains 15 residues. V trimming: 0 bases; J trimming: 6 bases; junction bases outside the gene matches: 3. The chain's CDR3 is CASSVVAGVPGELFF. The CDR3 coding sequence is TGTGCCAGCAGCGTAGTAGCGGGAGTACCCGGGGAGCTGTTTTTT.

Only a few counts were recorded for this clone. The genes are TRBV11-3 and TRBJ2-7; 8 positions match TRBD1. After removal of 11 bases from V and 3 bases from J, the junction contained 9 bases not matched to a gene. This CDR3 is 13 amino acids long. The germline V gene has CDR1 SGHNT and CDR2 YENEEA. In DNA, the CDR3 is TGTGCCTCCGGCCTGGGACAGGACTACGAGCAGTACTTC. Protein sequence: CASGLGQDYEQYF.

In DNA form, the CDR3 reads TGTGCCAGCAGCTTGGGAACCGGGTTGAGTAGGGAGACCCAGTACTTC. Its translation: CASSLGTGLSRETQYF. The V and J genes are TRBV5-4 and TRBJ2-5; D is undetermined. This CDR3 has 16 residues. Germline CDR1 and CDR2: SGHNT and YYREEE (reference sequence). V gave up 0 bases and J gave up 5 bases, with 17 bases separating them. Using reference TRBV5-4 and TRBJ2-5 for the parts outside the CDR3, the full variable domain is ETGVTQSPTHLIKTRGQQVTLRCSSQSGHNTVSWYQQALGQGPQFIFQYYREEENGRGNFPPRFSGLQFPNYSSELNVNALELDDSALYLCASSLGTGLSRETQYFGPGTRLLVL.

The chain links TRBV4-3 to TRBJ1-3; D possibly corresponds to TRBD1 (6 bases). Trimming removed 2 bases at V and 5 bases at J, with 13 bases between. The CDR3 covers 15 residues. The germline V gene has CDR1 LGHNA and CDR2 YSLEER. CDR3 residues: CASSQNREERNTIYF. The CDR3 DNA reads TGCGCCAGCAGCCAAAACAGGGAAGAAAGAAACACCATATATTTT.

In its sample, this clone was seen once. The chain links TRBV19 to TRBJ1-3; D remains ambiguous. CDR1 is LNHDA, CDR2 SQIVND, per germline (reference sequence). CDR3 length: 15 residues. Trimming left V 2 bases short and J 0 bases short, with 8 bases between. CDR3 DNA sequence: TGTGCCAGTAGTATAATACCGGGCTCTGGAAACACCATATATTTT. The encoded protein is CASSIIPGSGNTIYF.

The V and J genes are TRBV29-1 and TRBJ2-2; TRBD2 matches at 8 bases. The CDR3 is made up of 13 amino acids. The junction had 4 bases not matched to a gene; V was cut back by 6 bases and J by 4 bases. The germline V gene has CDR1 SQVTM and CDR2 ANQGSEA. CDR3 sequence reads: CSVRGGVTGELFF. CDR3 bases: TGCAGCGTCCGGGGGGGGGTCACCGGGGAGCTGTTTTTT.

J is TRBJ1-5 and V is TRBV27; D uncertain. The germline V and J ends were trimmed by 1 base and 3 bases, with 10 bases remaining between them. This CDR3 has 15 residues. Germline CDR1 reads MNHEY; CDR2 reads SMNVEV (reference sequence). The CDR3 here is CASSLWGADNQPQHF. The CDR3 DNA follows: TGTGCCAGCAGTTTATGGGGAGCAGACAATCAGCCCCAGCATTTT.

This clone was recorded once. The CDR3 DNA follows: TGTGCCTGGACCGGGCCTAGCTCGGGGGAGACCCAGTACTTC. Its translation is CAWTGPSSGETQYF. The V gene is TRBV30, the J gene TRBJ2-5; weak D call: TRBD2 (5 bases). V lost 4 bases and J 5 bases, leaving 17 bases between the germline ends. The CDR3 loop spans 14 amino acids. Germline CDR1 is GTSNPN and CDR2 is SVGIG (reference sequence).

The chain recombines TRBV5-4 with TRBJ2-2; 7 nucleotides agree with TRBD1. The CDR3 contains 15 residues. V shed 2 bases and J 4 bases; nucleotides not matched to a gene: 5. Germline CDR1 SGHNT, CDR2 YYREEE (reference sequence). This CDR3 reads CASSLGGRGTGELFF. Written as DNA, the CDR3 is TGTGCCAGCAGCTTAGGGGGCCGGGGCACCGGGGAGCTGTTTTTT.

This chain links TRBV7-6 with TRBJ1-2, with 7 bases fitting TRBD1. CDR3 size: 13 residues. Germline V lookup: CDR1 SGHVS, CDR2 FNYEAQ. J was trimmed by 2 bases and V by 5 bases; bases with no gene match: 2. As DNA, the CDR3 is TGTGCCAGCAGCGAGGACAGGAACTATGGCTACACCTTC. Encoded protein: CASSEDRNYGYTF.

This clone was observed once. The CDR3 loop reads CASSLRAGDRSTEAFF. In DNA, the CDR3 is TGTGCCAGCAGCTTAAGGGCGGGGGACAGGAGCACTGAAGCTTTCTTT. V usage is TRBV7-3 and J usage is TRBJ1-1, with 8 nucleotides matching TRBD1. The CDR3 runs to 16 residues. The ends lost 1 base at V and 4 bases at J; junction bases unmatched: 8. The V gene's germline CDR1 is SGHTA and CDR2 FQGTGA. The full variable domain, in which reference TRBV7-3 and TRBJ1-1 provide the parts outside the CDR3, is GAGVSQTPSNKVTEKGKYVELRCDPISGHTALYWYRQSLGQGPEFLIYFQGTGAADDSGLPNDRFFAVRPEGSVSTLKIQRTERGDSAVYLCASSLRAGDRSTEAFFGQGTRLTVV.

V and J are TRBV7-3 and TRBJ1-3; possibly TRBD1 for D (5 bases). The CDR3 is 14 amino acids. V was pared by 5 bases and J by 2 bases, with 10 bases between. Germline lookup yields CDR1 SGHTA and CDR2 FQGTGA. The CDR3 DNA follows: TGTGCCAGCAGCCTGGGGGGGGCTGGAAACACCATATATTTT. Protein product: CASSLGGAGNTIYF.

The chain uses TRBV4-3 and TRBJ2-3, with 13 bases aligning to TRBD2. This CDR3 spans 19 amino acids. CDR1 LGHNA and CDR2 YSLEER come from the germline V gene. V was clipped by 4 bases and J by 5 bases; unmatched bases: 15. The CDR3: CASSLRAPTSGGAEDTQYF. CDR3 coding DNA: TGCGCCAGCAGCCTCCGGGCCCCCACTAGCGGGGGGGCCGAAGATACGCAGTATTTT.

In DNA form, the CDR3 reads TGTGCCAGCAGCGGATCGACTAGCGGGGGCTCCTACAATGAGCAGTTCTTC. Its translation: CASSGSTSGGSYNEQFF. The rearrangement links TRBV7-3 to TRBJ2-1; 12 bases fit TRBD2. Germline V CDR1 and CDR2: SGHTA, FQGTGA. This CDR3 region has 17 residues. Losses at the gene ends were 5 bases for V and 0 bases for J; bases not matched to a gene: 5.

The gene calls are TRBV7-8 and TRBJ2-5; 9 bases fit TRBD1. The CDR3 is 15 residues long. Trimming cost V 5 bases and J 5 bases; bases outside gene matches: 9. CDR1 is SGHVS and CDR2 is FQNEAQ in the germline V gene. CDR3 loop: CASSPGTGTFETQYF. The CDR3 nucleotides are TGTGCCAGCAGCCCCGGGACAGGGACGTTCGAGACCCAGTACTTC.

The chain combines TRBV7-2 with TRBJ2-7; 8 nucleotides agree with TRBD1. The V and J ends lost 6 bases and 2 bases, in that order; junction bases with no gene match: 3. CDR3 length: 13 residues. Germline CDR1 reads SGHTA; CDR2 reads FQGNSA. CDR3 sequence (DNA): TGTGCCAGCAGTCGACAGGGGACCTACGAGCAGTACTTC. Protein product: CASSRQGTYEQYF.

This chain links TRBV7-2 with TRBJ2-3, with 12 bases aligning to TRBD2. The CDR3 is made up of 18 amino acids. V lost 1 base and J lost 5; bases outside the gene matches: 10. Germline CDR1 SGHTA, CDR2 FQGNSA. The CDR3 protein is CASSLGPSGGARGDTQYF. CDR3 nucleotides: TGTGCCAGCAGCTTAGGGCCTAGCGGGGGGGCTCGCGGAGATACGCAGTATTTT.

V gene TRBV5-4 combines with J gene TRBJ1-1; D is unclear. The CDR3 is 15 amino acids. The germline V and J ends were trimmed by 4 bases and 1 base, with 14 bases remaining between them. The germline V gene encodes CDR1 SGHNT and CDR2 YYREEE (reference sequence). CDR3 in amino acids: CASSRGPGENTEAFF. CDR3 coding DNA: TGTGCCAGCAGCAGAGGCCCCGGGGAGAACACTGAAGCTTTCTTT.

The chain recombines TRBV6-1 with TRBJ2-1; TRBD2 aligns across 12 bases. CDR1 MNHNS and CDR2 SASEGT come from the germline V gene. This CDR3 has 14 residues. V gave up 7 bases and J gave up 6 bases; unmatched junction bases: 4. CDR3 bases: TGTGCCAGCAAGACTAGCGGGGGTCTCAATGAGCAGTTCTTC. Its protein product is CASKTSGGLNEQFF.

This clone was seen once. V gene TRBV5-1 combines with J gene TRBJ2-6; the D is unclear. V lost 0 bases to trimming and J lost 0 bases, with 13 bases between them. CDR1 and CDR2 from the germline V gene are SGHRS and YFSETQ. The CDR3 contains 18 residues. In nucleotides, the CDR3 is TGCGCCAGCAGCTTGGGTCAGGAAGGCACCTCTGGGGCCAACGTCCTGACTTTC. Translating gives CASSLGQEGTSGANVLTF.

This rearrangement joins TRBV11-2 to TRBJ2-1, with 10 bases aligning to TRBD2. The J segment lost 4 bases and the V segment lost 5 bases, leaving 8 bases of the junction unmatched. Germline CDR1 is SGHAT and CDR2 is FQNNGV. The CDR3 contains 16 residues. DNA for the CDR3: TGTGCCAGCAGCGACCAAGCGGGAGGGTTTTACAATGAGCAGTTCTTC. As protein: CASSDQAGGFYNEQFF.